This passage covers 2 T cell receptor beta chains from one sample sequenced in a study of cytomegalovirus exposure and HLA in healthy donors. Here immunoSEQ multiplex PCR was the method, and the copy in TCRdb shows in-frame clones only, minus some. The sample shows around 73,000 clones, roughly 90% of them seen only once. Input material: PBMCs. The receptors here all came from a woman between 18 and 29 years old in good health and CMV-seropositive.

The rearrangement links TRBV4-1 to TRBJ1-1; 7 bases map to TRBD1. The CDR3 is 13 amino acids. Germline V gene sequence: CDR1 MGHRA, CDR2 YSYEKL. After removal of 4 bases from V and 11 bases from J, the junction contained 10 bases not matched to a gene. The CDR3 region has the DNA TGCGCCAGCAGCCTGTCCGGACAGGCCGCCGCTTTCTTT. Protein: CASSLSGQAAAFF.

This clone is medium-sized. This rearrangement joins TRBV4-2 to TRBJ2-1; the match to TRBD2 covers 11 bases. J lost 6 bases, V lost 0 bases, and 1 base had no gene match. Germline CDR1 reads LGHNA; CDR2 reads YNFKEQ. This CDR3 spans 15 amino acids. The CDR3 loop reads CASSQDSGGANEQFF. CDR3 in DNA: TGTGCCAGCAGCCAAGATAGCGGGGGGGCCAATGAGCAGTTCTTC.